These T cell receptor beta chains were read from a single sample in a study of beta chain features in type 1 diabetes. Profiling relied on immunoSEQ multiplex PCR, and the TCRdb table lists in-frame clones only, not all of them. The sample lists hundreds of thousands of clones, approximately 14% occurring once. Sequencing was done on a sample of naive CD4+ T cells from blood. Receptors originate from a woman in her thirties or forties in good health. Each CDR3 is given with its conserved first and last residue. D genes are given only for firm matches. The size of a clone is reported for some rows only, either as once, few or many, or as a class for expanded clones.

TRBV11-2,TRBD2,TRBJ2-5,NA,CASSGGLAGRETQYF,TGTGCCAGCAGCGGCGGACTAGCGGGGAGGGAGACCCAGTACTTC
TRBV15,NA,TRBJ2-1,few,CATSRDYPGLQFF,TGTGCCACCAGCAGAGATTATCCGGGACTGCAGTTCTTC
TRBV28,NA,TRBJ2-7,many,CASSSPGLSYEQYF,TGTGCCAGCAGTTCCCCCGGTTTGTCCTACGAGCAGTACTTC
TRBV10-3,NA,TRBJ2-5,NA,CAISDFRETQYF,TGTGCCATCAGTGACTTTCGGGAGACCCAGTACTTC
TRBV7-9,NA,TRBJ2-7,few,CASSSVSYEQYF,TGTGCCAGCAGCTCGGTCTCCTACGAGCAGTACTTC
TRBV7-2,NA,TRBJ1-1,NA,CASSLNWGGRTEAFF,TGTGCCAGCAGCTTAAATTGGGGGGGTCGTACTGAAGCTTTCTTT
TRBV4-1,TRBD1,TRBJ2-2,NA,CASSLRDRVIGELFF,TGCGCCAGCAGCCTCCGGGACAGGGTTATCGGGGAGCTGTTTTTT
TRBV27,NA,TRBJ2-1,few,CASSLILGGRNEQFF,TGTGCCAGCAGTTTAATCCTAGGGGGAAGGAATGAGCAGTTCTTC
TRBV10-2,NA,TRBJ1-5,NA,CASRGRQINQPQHF,TGCGCCAGCCGGGGTAGGCAGATCAATCAGCCCCAGCATTTT
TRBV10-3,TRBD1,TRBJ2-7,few,CAIGRGGTGGYEQYF,TGTGCCATTGGGCGAGGTGGGACAGGGGGCTACGAGCAGTACTTC
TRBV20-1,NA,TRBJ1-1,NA,CSAVQIEAFF,TGCAGTGCTGTACAGATTGAAGCTTTCTTT
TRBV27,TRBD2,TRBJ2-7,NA,CASSTTGTRSYEQYF,TGTGCCAGCAGCACAACCGGGACTAGGTCCTACGAGCAGTACTTC
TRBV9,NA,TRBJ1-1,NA,CASSVDQVWNTEAFF,TGTGCCAGCAGCGTAGATCAGGTATGGAACACTGAAGCTTTCTTT
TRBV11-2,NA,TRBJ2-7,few,CASSSTPPGGQPYEQYF,TGTGCCAGCAGTTCTACCCCGCCGGGGGGCCAACCCTACGAGCAGTACTTC
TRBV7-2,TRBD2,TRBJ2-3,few,CASSLVQRGNRRTDTQYF,TGTGCCAGCAGCTTAGTCCAGCGGGGGAACCGCCGCACAGATACGCAGTATTTT
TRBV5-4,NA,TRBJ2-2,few,CASSLDGRRTGELFF,TGTGCCAGCAGCTTGGATGGCAGGCGCACCGGGGAGCTGTTTTTT
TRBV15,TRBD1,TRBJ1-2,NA,CATSPPDRGYGYTF,TGTGCCACCAGCCCTCCGGACAGGGGCTATGGCTACACCTTC
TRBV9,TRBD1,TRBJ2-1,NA,CASSVGPGGNNEQFF,TGTGCCAGCAGCGTAGGGCCAGGGGGCAACAATGAGCAGTTCTTC
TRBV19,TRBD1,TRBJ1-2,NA,CASSSNPGTGNGYTF,TGTGCCAGTAGTTCGAATCCCGGGACAGGGAATGGCTACACCTTC
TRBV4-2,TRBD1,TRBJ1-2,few,CASSQDSGTGGANYGYTF,TGTGCCAGCAGCCAAGATAGCGGGACAGGGGGAGCTAACTATGGCTACACCTTC
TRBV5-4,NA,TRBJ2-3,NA,CASSLGAGTDTQYF,TGTGCCAGCAGCTTGGGTGCGGGGACAGATACGCAGTATTTT
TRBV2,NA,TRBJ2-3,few,CASSPRLTDTQYF,TGTGCCAGCAGTCCCCGTCTCACAGATACGCAGTATTTT
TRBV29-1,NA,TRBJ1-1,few,CSAFRNTEAFF,TGCAGCGCCTTCAGGAACACTGAAGCTTTCTTT
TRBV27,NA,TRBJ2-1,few,CASTPLWGAVGNEQFF,TGTGCCAGCACCCCTTTATGGGGCGCAGTCGGGAATGAGCAGTTCTTC
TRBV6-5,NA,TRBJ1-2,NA,CASSSSELWGYTF,NA
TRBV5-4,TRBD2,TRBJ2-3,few,CASSLLLAGYTDTQYF,TGTGCCAGCAGCTTGTTGTTAGCGGGCTACACAGATACGCAGTATTTT
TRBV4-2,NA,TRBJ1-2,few,CASSQEGRGLYGYTF,TGTGCCAGCAGCCAAGAGGGGCGGGGCTTATATGGCTACACCTTC
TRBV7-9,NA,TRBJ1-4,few,CASKQEGRTNEKLFF,TGTGCCAGCAAACAAGAGGGCCGGACTAATGAAAAACTGTTTTTT
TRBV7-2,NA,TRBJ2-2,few,CASRATRATGELFF,TGTGCCAGCAGGGCTACTAGGGCCACCGGGGAGCTGTTTTTT
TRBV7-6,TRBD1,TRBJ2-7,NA,CASSLLPGTGENEQYF,TGTGCCAGCAGCTTACTCCCCGGGACAGGGGAAAACGAGCAGTACTTC
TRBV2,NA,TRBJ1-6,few,CASSDRAPLHF,TGTGCCAGCAGTGATCGGGCACCCCTCCACTTT
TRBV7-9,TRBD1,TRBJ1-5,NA,CASSLAGDRRNQPQHF,TGTGCCAGCAGCTTAGCGGGGGACAGAAGAAATCAGCCCCAGCATTTT